Below, 19 T cell receptor beta chains from the same sample are listed, as sequenced in a study of cytomegalovirus exposure and HLA in healthy donors. With 60 Vbeta and 13 Jbeta primers, the PCR was carried out. The protocol was immunoSEQ multiplex PCR, while the TCRdb copy is restricted to in-frame clones and leaves out a portion. The data contain 140,000 to 150,000 clones, around 70% of them singletons. The sequenced sample was PBMCs. Receptors originate from an older woman in good health and CMV-seropositive.

The gene calls are TRBV5-1 and TRBJ2-1; no clear D. V was shortened by 0 bases and J by 3 bases, with 13 bases between the two germline ends. Germline V gives CDR1 SGHRS, CDR2 YFSETQ. This CDR3 is built from 16 residues. This CDR3 is CASSLGHVYDYNEQFF. In DNA, the CDR3 is TGCGCCAGCAGCTTGGGACACGTATACGACTACAATGAGCAGTTCTTC.

J is TRBJ2-7 and V is TRBV14; possible D gene TRBD1, 6 bases. V was trimmed by 4 bases and J by 0 bases, leaving 13 bases between them. CDR1 and CDR2 (germline): SGHDN, FVKESK. The CDR3 totals 15 residues. Here the CDR3 reads CASSPTTGHSYEQYF. The CDR3 coding sequence is TGTGCCAGCAGCCCTACTACAGGGCACTCCTACGAGCAGTACTTC.

This clone has a single count. The genes are TRBV29-1 and TRBJ2-5; D perhaps matches TRBD2 (6 bases). V lost 7 bases and J 0 bases, leaving 12 bases between the germline ends. The CDR3 is 13 amino acids. CDR1 is SQVTM and CDR2 is ANQGSEA in the germline V gene. The CDR3 bases are TGCAGCGCCCGGCGGGGCCACCAAGAGACCCAGTACTTC. Its translation is CSARRGHQETQYF. Complete variable domain (other parts from reference TRBV29-1 and TRBJ2-5): SAVISQKPSRDICQRGTSLTIQCQVDSQVTMMFWYRQQPGQSLTLIATANQGSEATYESGFVIDKFPISRPNLTFSTLTVSNMSPEDSSIYLCSARRGHQETQYFGPGTRLLVL.

The rearrangement joins TRBV15 to TRBJ1-2, with a tentative D call TRBD1 (6 bases). The length of the CDR3 is 17 residues. Trimming left V 1 base short and J 5 bases short, with 20 bases between. Germline V gene data show CDR1 as LNHNV and CDR2 as YYDKDF (reference sequence). The CDR3 protein is CATSRGGGAGREYGYTF. The CDR3 DNA reads TGTGCCACCAGCAGAGGGGGGGGCGCAGGGCGTGAGTATGGCTACACCTTC.

V usage is TRBV6-1 and J usage is TRBJ1-5, with D unresolved. The CDR3 sequence is 16 residues long. The germline CDR1 and CDR2 sequences are MNHNS and SASEGT. V lost 2 bases, J lost 7 bases, and 18 bases lay in between. The CDR3 DNA reads as TGTGCCAGCAGTGAAAGATTTTGGGGAGGCGGGCAGCCCCAGCATTTT. Translating gives CASSERFWGGGQPQHF.

This chain joins TRBV25-1 and TRBJ2-1, with 15 positions matching TRBD2. The CDR3 is made up of 16 amino acids. The germline V gene encodes CDR1 MGHDK and CDR2 SYGVNS. The V gene end was trimmed by 4 bases and the J gene end by 6 bases; junction bases not matched to a gene: 4. The CDR3 sequence: CASSAPGLAGGNEQFF. The CDR3 nucleotides read TGTGCCAGCAGTGCACCGGGACTAGCGGGAGGCAATGAGCAGTTCTTC.

The V gene is TRBV6-1, the J gene TRBJ1-1; TRBD1 aligns across 7 bases. This CDR3 is 12 amino acids long. The germline V gene has CDR1 MNHNS and CDR2 SASEGT. J lost 6 bases, V lost 9 bases, and 7 bases had no gene match. CDR3 residues: CASATGVAEAFF. The CDR3 bases are TGTGCCAGTGCCACAGGGGTGGCTGAAGCTTTCTTT.

V gene TRBV19 combines with J gene TRBJ2-1; 7 bases agree with TRBD2. V shed 5 bases, J shed 8 bases, and the junction held 9 bases outside the gene matches. Germline CDR1 LNHDA, CDR2 SQIVND (reference sequence). The CDR3 consists of 14 residues. The CDR3 here is CASSFGGGRDEQFF. The CDR3 DNA follows: TGTGCCAGTAGTTTCGGCGGGGGAAGGGATGAGCAGTTCTTC.

The genes are TRBV19 and TRBJ1-4, with D tentatively TRBD1 (6 bases). V gave up 6 bases and J gave up 3 bases, with 14 bases separating them. Germline V lookup: CDR1 LNHDA, CDR2 SQIVND (reference sequence). The CDR3 is made up of 15 amino acids. Written as DNA, the CDR3 is TGTGCCAGTAGCTTAACCGGGACATCTAATGAAAAACTGTTTTTT. It specifies CASSLTGTSNEKLFF.

This clone showed up just once. The rearrangement joins TRBV28 to TRBJ2-5, with TRBD2 matching 8 bases. CDR1 and CDR2 from the germline V gene are MDHEN and SYDVKM. The V and J ends lost 11 bases and 4 bases, in that order; junction bases with no gene match: 12. This CDR3 is built from 14 residues. CDR3 in amino acids: CACISGGLGETQYF. DNA of the CDR3: TGTGCCTGCATTTCGGGGGGGCTCGGAGAGACCCAGTACTTC.

The gene calls are TRBV19 and TRBJ2-7, with 8 bases matching TRBD1. CDR1 is LNHDA, CDR2 SQIVND, per germline (reference sequence). V gave up 5 bases and J gave up 3 bases; unmatched junction bases: 9. This CDR3 spans 15 amino acids. This chain's CDR3 is CASSPLGGQVYEQYF. CDR3 DNA sequence: TGTGCCAGTAGTCCCCTGGGGGGACAGGTCTACGAGCAGTACTTC.

This chain connects TRBV25-1 to TRBJ1-5, with a possible D match to TRBD1 (5 bases). The length of the CDR3 is 12 residues. V was pared by 5 bases and J by 7 bases, with 9 bases between. Germline CDR1 MGHDK, CDR2 SYGVNS. In DNA form, the CDR3 reads TGTGCCAGCAGTCAGGGAACCCAGCCCCAGCATTTT. Translated, it gives CASSQGTQPQHF.

This chain joins TRBV11-2 and TRBJ1-2, with TRBD1 matching 8 bases. The CDR3 is made up of 16 amino acids. Germline assignment: CDR1 SGHAT and CDR2 FQNNGV. J lost 5 bases, V lost 5 bases, and 13 bases had no gene match. CDR3 in amino acids: CASSVPGTGALYGYTF. The CDR3 nucleotides read TGTGCCAGCAGCGTGCCCGGGACAGGTGCTTTGTATGGCTACACCTTC.

The chain employs TRBV2 and TRBJ1-2, with a tentative D call TRBD1 (6 bases). The CDR3 totals 12 residues. Germline CDR1 reads SNHLY; CDR2 reads FYNNEI. V shed 5 bases and J shed 8 bases, with 12 bases lying between them. The CDR3 is CASSWTVLGYTF. As DNA, the CDR3 is TGTGCCAGCAGTTGGACAGTTTTGGGCTACACCTTC.

The chain carries TRBV27 and TRBJ2-7; 9 bases match TRBD1. This CDR3 region has 14 residues. Germline CDR1 and CDR2: MNHEY and SMNVEV (reference sequence). V was pared by 2 bases and J by 2 bases, with 1 base of the junction left unmatched. CDR3 nucleotide sequence: TGTGCCAGCAGTTTAAGACAGGGGGCCTACGAGCAGTACTTC. Protein sequence: CASSLRQGAYEQYF.

The chain employs TRBV5-4 and TRBJ2-7; 8 bases fit TRBD1. The CDR3 runs 14 residues. The V gene end was trimmed by 4 bases and the J gene end by 4 bases; junction bases not matched to a gene: 7. Germline V gives CDR1 SGHNT, CDR2 YYREEE (reference sequence). This CDR3 is CASSVDRGPYEQYF. CDR3 sequence (DNA): TGTGCCAGCAGCGTCGACAGGGGACCTTACGAGCAGTACTTC.

The table lists this clone with a few counts. V is TRBV28 and J is TRBJ2-1; 8 bases match TRBD2. From germline, CDR1 is MDHEN and CDR2 SYDVKM. The V segment lost 6 bases and the J segment 9 bases; nucleotides outside the gene matches: 13. The CDR3 is made up of 15 amino acids. The CDR3, as DNA: TGTGCCAGCAGCCGTGCGGGACTAGGATCAACTGAGCAGTTCTTC. Translated: CASSRAGLGSTEQFF.

The chain is built from TRBV19 and TRBJ1-5; D is unresolved. Trimming shortened V by 6 bases and J by 0 bases, and 12 bases separated the two germline ends. From germline, CDR1 is LNHDA and CDR2 SQIVND (reference sequence). The CDR3 runs 15 residues. This CDR3 reads CASRTVPYSNQPQHF. The CDR3 region has the DNA TGTGCCAGTAGAACTGTCCCATATAGCAATCAGCCCCAGCATTTT.

The V call is TRBV25-1, the J call TRBJ2-7; TRBD1 aligns across 8 bases. The length of the CDR3 is 15 residues. J was trimmed by 1 base and V by 4 bases; bases with no gene match: 6. Germline CDR1 reads MGHDK; CDR2 reads SYGVNS. The CDR3 sequence is CASSAYGQGSYEQYF. CDR3 coding DNA: TGTGCCAGCAGTGCCTATGGACAGGGATCCTACGAGCAGTACTTC.